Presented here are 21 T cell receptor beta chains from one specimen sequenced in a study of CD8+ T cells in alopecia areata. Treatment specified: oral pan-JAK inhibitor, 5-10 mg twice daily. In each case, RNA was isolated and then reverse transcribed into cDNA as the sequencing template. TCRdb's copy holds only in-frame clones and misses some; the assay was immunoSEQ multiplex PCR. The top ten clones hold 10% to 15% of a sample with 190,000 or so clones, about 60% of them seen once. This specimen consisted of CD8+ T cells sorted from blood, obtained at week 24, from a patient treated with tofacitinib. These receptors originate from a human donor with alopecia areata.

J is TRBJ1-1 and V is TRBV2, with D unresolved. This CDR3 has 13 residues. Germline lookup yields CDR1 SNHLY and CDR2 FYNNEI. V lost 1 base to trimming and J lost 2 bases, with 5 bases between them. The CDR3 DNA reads TGTGCCAGCAGTGAAGGGCCAAACACTGAAGCTTTCTTT. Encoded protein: CASSEGPNTEAFF.

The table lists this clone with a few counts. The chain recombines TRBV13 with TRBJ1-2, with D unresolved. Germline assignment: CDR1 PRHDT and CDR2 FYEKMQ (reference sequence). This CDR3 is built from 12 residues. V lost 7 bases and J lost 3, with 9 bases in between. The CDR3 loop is CASIEGDYGYTF. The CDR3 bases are TGTGCCAGCATCGAGGGAGACTATGGCTACACCTTC.

CDR3 region: CASSLEPRDEQYF. In DNA, the CDR3 is TGTGCCAGCAGCTTAGAACCGAGAGACGAGCAGTACTTC. The chain couples TRBV7-9 to TRBJ2-7; D gene ambiguous. With 1 base removed from V and 5 bases from J, the gap between germline ends came to 9 bases. Per germline, CDR1 SEHNR and CDR2 FQNEAQ (reference sequence). CDR3 length: 13 residues.

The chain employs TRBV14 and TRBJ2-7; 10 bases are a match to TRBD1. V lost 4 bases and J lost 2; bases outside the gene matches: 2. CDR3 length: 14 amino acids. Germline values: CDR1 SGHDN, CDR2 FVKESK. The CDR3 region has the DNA TGTGCCAGCAGCCTCGGACAGGGGGCCTACGAGCAGTACTTC. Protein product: CASSLGQGAYEQYF. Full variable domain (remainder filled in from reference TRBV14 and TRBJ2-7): EAGVTQFPSHSVIEKGQTVTLRCDPISGHDNLYWYRRVMGKEIKFLLHFVKESKQDESGMPNNRFLAERTGGTYSTLKVQPAELEDSGVYFCASSLGQGAYEQYFGPGTRLTVT.

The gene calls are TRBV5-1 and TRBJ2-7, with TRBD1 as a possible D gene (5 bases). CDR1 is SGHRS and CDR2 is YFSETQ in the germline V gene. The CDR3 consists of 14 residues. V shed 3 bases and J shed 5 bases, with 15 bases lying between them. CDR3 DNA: TGCGCCAGCAGCTCTGGTTCAGGGCGAAACGAGCAGTACTTC. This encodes CASSSGSGRNEQYF.

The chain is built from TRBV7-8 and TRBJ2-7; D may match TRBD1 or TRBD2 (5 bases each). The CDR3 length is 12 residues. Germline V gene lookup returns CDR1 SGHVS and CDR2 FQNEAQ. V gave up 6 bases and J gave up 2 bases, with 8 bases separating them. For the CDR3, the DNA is TGTGCCAGCAGTCCGGGGCCCTACGAGCAGTACTTC. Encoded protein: CASSPGPYEQYF.

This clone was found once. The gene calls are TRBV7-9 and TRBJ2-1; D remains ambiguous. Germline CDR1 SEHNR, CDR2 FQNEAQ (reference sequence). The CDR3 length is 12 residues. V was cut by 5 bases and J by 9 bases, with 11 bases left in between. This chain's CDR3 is CASSNNMVEQFF. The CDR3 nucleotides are TGTGCCAGCAGCAATAATATGGTTGAGCAGTTCTTC.

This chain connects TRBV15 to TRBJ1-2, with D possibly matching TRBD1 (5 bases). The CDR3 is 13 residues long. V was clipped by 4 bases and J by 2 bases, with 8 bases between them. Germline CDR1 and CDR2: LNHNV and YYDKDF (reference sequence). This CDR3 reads CATSTDRNYGYTF. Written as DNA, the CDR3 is TGTGCCACCAGCACCGACAGAAACTATGGCTACACCTTC.

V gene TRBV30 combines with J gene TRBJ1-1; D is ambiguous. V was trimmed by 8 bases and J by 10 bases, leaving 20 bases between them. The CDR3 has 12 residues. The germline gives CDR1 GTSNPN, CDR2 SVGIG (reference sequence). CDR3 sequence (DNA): TGTGCCACTAGGGAATCTCCCGTGGGAGCTTTCTTT. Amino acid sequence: CATRESPVGAFF.

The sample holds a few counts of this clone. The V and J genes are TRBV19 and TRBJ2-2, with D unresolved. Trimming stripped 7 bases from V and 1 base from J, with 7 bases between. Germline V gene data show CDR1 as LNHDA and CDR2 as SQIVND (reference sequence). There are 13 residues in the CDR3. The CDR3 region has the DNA TGTGCCAGTACCCCGCAGAACACCGGGGAGCTGTTTTTT. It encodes CASTPQNTGELFF. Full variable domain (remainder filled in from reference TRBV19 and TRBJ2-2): DGGITQSPKYLFRKEGQNVTLSCEQNLNHDAMYWYRQDPGQGLRLIYYSQIVNDFQKGDIAEGYSVSREKKESFPLTVTSAQKNPTAFYLCASTPQNTGELFFGEGSRLTVL.

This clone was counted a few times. The CDR3 region has the DNA TGTGCCAGCAAGGGGGTGACTGAAGCTTTCTTT. Its translation: CASKGVTEAFF. The genes are TRBV2 and TRBJ1-1; D might be TRBD1 (6 bases). V lost 7 bases to trimming and J lost 5 bases, with 8 bases between them. Germline values: CDR1 SNHLY, CDR2 FYNNEI. The CDR3 length is 11 residues.

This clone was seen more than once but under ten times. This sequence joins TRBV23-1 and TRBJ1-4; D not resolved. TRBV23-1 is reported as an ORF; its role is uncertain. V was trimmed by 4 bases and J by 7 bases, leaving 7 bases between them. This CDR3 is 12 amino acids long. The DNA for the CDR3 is TGCGCCAGCAGTCGTCAGTTTGAAAAACTGTTTTTT. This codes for CASSRQFEKLFF.

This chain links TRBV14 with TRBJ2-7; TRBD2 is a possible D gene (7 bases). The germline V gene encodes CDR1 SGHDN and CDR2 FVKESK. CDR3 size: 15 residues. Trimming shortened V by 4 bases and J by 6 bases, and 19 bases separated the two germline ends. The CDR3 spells CASSPRGGRGFEQYF. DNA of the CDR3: TGTGCCAGCAGCCCTAGGGGGGGCCGAGGATTCGAGCAGTACTTC.

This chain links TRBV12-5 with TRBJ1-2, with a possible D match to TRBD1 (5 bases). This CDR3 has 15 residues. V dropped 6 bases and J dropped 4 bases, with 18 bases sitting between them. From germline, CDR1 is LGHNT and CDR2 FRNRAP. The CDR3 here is CASGPSGGFTYGYTF. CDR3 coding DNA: TGTGCTAGTGGACCCTCCGGGGGTTTCACCTATGGCTACACCTTC.

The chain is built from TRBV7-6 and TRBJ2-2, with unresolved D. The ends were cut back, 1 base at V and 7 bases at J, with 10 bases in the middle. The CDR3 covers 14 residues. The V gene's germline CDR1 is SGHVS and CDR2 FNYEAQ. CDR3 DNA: TGTGCCAGCAGCTTAGAGCCTATCGGCGGGGAGCTGTTTTTT. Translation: CASSLEPIGGELFF.

CDR3 sequence reads: CASSRRSSDTEAFF. The CDR3 nucleotides read TGTGCCAGCAGCCGAAGGTCGTCGGACACTGAAGCTTTCTTT. This chain connects TRBV25-1 to TRBJ1-1; D gene uncertain. Trimming cost V 6 bases and J 3 bases, with 14 bases left between them. Germline CDR1 MGHDK, CDR2 SYGVNS. The CDR3 runs 14 residues.

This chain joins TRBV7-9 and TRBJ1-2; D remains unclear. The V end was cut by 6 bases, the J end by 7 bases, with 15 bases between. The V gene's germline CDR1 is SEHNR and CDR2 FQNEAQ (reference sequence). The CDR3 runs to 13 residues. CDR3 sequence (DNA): TGTGCCAGCAGTCAGAAGGGCCCCCCTGGCTACACCTTC. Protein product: CASSQKGPPGYTF.

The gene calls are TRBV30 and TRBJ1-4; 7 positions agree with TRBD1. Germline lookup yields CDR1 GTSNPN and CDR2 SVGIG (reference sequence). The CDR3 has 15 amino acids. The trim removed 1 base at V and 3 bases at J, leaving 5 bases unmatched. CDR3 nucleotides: TGTGCCTGGAGTGAGGGGGCGGGATCTAATGAAAAACTGTTTTTT. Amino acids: CAWSEGAGSNEKLFF.

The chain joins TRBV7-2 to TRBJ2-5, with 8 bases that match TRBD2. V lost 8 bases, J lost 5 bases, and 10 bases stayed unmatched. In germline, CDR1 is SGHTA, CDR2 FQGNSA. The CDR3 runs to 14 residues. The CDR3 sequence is CASLGSGGGETQYF. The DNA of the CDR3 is TGTGCCAGCCTAGGGAGCGGGGGTGGCGAGACCCAGTACTTC.

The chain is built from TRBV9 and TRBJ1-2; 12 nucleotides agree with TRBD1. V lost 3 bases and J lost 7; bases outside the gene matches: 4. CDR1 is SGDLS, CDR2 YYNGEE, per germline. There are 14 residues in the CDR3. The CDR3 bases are TGTGCCAGCAGCGCCGGGACAGGGGGCCTTGGCTACACCTTC. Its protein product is CASSAGTGGLGYTF.

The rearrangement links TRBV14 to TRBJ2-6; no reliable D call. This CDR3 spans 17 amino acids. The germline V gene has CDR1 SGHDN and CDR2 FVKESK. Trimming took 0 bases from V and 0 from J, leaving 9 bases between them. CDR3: CASSQEWVSSGANVLTF. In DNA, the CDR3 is TGTGCCAGCAGCCAAGAGTGGGTGTCCTCTGGGGCCAACGTCCTGACTTTC.